This passage covers 5 T cell receptor beta chains from one sample sequenced in a study of graft-versus-host responses after intestinal transplantation. Only in-frame clones appear in the TCRdb table, and some are missing; sequencing was by immunoSEQ multiplex PCR. The sample holds tens of thousands of clones; 90% to 95% are singletons and the top ten take less than 1.5%. The antigens these receptors bind are not known. Material: unstimulated CD8+ T cells sorted from spleen or lymph node cells, obtained before transplant. These receptors all stem from a human donor who was the organ donor for an intestinal transplant.

The chain combines TRBV4-2 with TRBJ2-7; TRBD2 matches 10 bases. In germline, CDR1 is LGHNA, CDR2 YNFKEQ. The CDR3 sequence is 15 residues long. Trimming took 4 bases from V and 4 from J; bases not matched to a gene: 7. The CDR3 protein is CASSPQPSGSYEQYF. The CDR3 coding sequence is TGTGCCAGCAGCCCGCAGCCTAGCGGGAGTTACGAGCAGTACTTC.

J is TRBJ1-1 and V is TRBV7-9; 9 nucleotides align to TRBD1. This CDR3 comprises 15 residues. Germline V lookup: CDR1 SEHNR, CDR2 FQNEAQ (reference sequence). The junction had 7 bases not matched to a gene; V was cut back by 5 bases and J by 3 bases. The CDR3 DNA reads TGTGCCAGCAGCGCACAGACAGGGGGGCACACTGAAGCTTTCTTT. Translating it yields CASSAQTGGHTEAFF.

This CDR3 reads CASSLGQGFNEQFF. CDR3 DNA sequence: TGTGCCAGCAGTTTAGGACAGGGTTTCAATGAGCAGTTCTTC. The V call is TRBV27, the J call TRBJ2-1, with TRBD1 identical over 8 bases. Trimming cost V 2 bases and J 6 bases; bases outside gene matches: 3. The CDR3 length is 14 residues. CDR1 is MNHEY and CDR2 is SMNVEV in the germline V gene (reference sequence).

This chain joins TRBV6-5 and TRBJ2-5; tentatively, D is TRBD1 (5 bases). The V and J ends lost 2 bases and 2 bases respectively, with 12 bases between them. Germline V gives CDR1 MNHEY, CDR2 SVGAGI. This CDR3 spans 15 amino acids. CDR3 nucleotides: TGTGCCAGCAGTTACCAGGGTTGGGTGCAAGAGACCCAGTACTTC. Protein product: CASSYQGWVQETQYF.

The V call is TRBV6-6, the J call TRBJ1-2; D gene ambiguous. Germline loops: CDR1 MNHNY, CDR2 SVGAGI (reference sequence). The CDR3 spans 11 residues. V lost 8 bases and J 8 bases, leaving 12 bases between the germline ends. DNA of the CDR3: TGTGCCAGCCTGGCGGCGCGGGGCTACACCTTC. This gives the protein CASLAARGYTF.